This T cell receptor beta chain stems from a study of shared clonotypes between healthy human individuals (dated by TCRdb to about 2020). At the level of the whole study: The cohort included three men and a couple of women between 18 and 49 years of age. For each donor, CD4 naive and CD4 memory were each run on three plates, CD8 naive on two plates, and CD8 memory on one plate. Blood TCR repertoires of five healthy adults were deeply sequenced to estimate repertoire size and the extent of clonotype sharing between individuals. To increase sequencing depth and limit assay-specific biases, different laboratories used diverse techniques to prepare libraries and sequence TCR repertoires. Between about 0.8 and 9 billion PBMCs per donor were obtained by leukapheresis. Study-wide findings and limitations: Because the study included only a small number of donors, the genetic and exposure-history diversity represented was limited. Approximately 4.8% of naive CD4, 3% to 3.5% of naive CD8, about 2.1% of memory CD4, and less than 0.45% of memory CD8 clonotypes were shared across several donors. Even with the large sequencing depth, rarefaction of the sorted-subset datasets indicated that sequencing was incomplete. Estimated clonotype richness was generally larger for naive than for memory subsets. Pairwise subsampling led to the expectation that sequencing depth would affect the degree of clonotype sharing among donors. Higher generation probabilities were observed for clonotypes shared by all four sorted-subset donors than for non-shared clonotypes. Only blood was sampled, and tissue TCR repertoires likely differ from those in blood.

Many counts were recorded for this clone. Its antigen is unknown. Per-nucleotide qualities are absent, and no much larger clonotype sits a single base away. As encoded in the germline V gene (reference sequence), CDR1 is SGHNT while CDR2 is YYREEE. The CDR3 spans 15 residues, from the cysteine through the phenylalanine. The entry retains the CDR3 DNA only, 45 bases that are in frame from base 1. Trimmed from V: 4 bases; trimmed from J: 4 bases; junction bases lacking a gene match: 7. The donors were healthy, HIV-negative adults who had no recently reported acute infections or vaccinations. All donors were Caucasian adults living in Nashville, Tennessee, USA. Magnetic negative selection was used to enrich CD4+ T cells, after which naive cells were positively selected on CD45RA and the negative fraction became the memory subset. Blood was collected by leukapheresis, and PBMCs were isolated by Ficoll-Histopaque density gradient centrifugation and then cryopreserved in liquid nitrogen vapor phase. Analytical flow cytometry was used to check the purity and quantity of each magnetically sorted T cell population. From each sorted fraction, genomic DNA was isolated and quantified by UV absorbance on a Nanodrop 2000c.

Using the deep immunoSEQ assay, TCR CDR3 regions were amplified from genomic DNA by multiplex PCR. Genomic DNA extracted from each cell subset was distributed evenly over all wells of several immunoSEQ 96-well plates, and each plate served as one replicate. Each replicate PCR for sorted subsets received about 220 ng genomic DNA, equal to 30,000 or so T cell genomes. Purified libraries were quantified with a Qubit 3.0 fluorometer, sized on a Bioanalyzer 2100, and re-quantified with the KAPA Library Quantification kit. Each immunoSEQ 96-well plate was sequenced on its own single-read 150-cycle Illumina NextSeq 550 flow cell. The study's own analysis went as follows. Because only junctional sequences without quality scores were contained in the immunoSEQ output, filtering matching that applied to full-length reads could not be performed. Sequences were annotated with PyIR, a Python wrapper for IgBLAST v1.9, and V/J genes and CDR3 were assigned using IMGT germline references. Any read was removed if the V/J assignment was weak (E-value above 1e-6), the CDR3 was missing, or the read contained stop codons, out-of-frame junctions, or ambiguous translated residues. A V3J clonotype was defined by an identical inferred V gene, J gene, and CDR3 amino acid sequence. Percentage overlap between repertoires was computed as shared unique clonotypes divided by the size of the smaller repertoire. Three approaches were used to assess repertoire richness: RTK rarefaction, the Chao1 estimator, and Recon v2.1 estimates of unobserved clonotypes. Generation probabilities were computed with OLGA for all TCRbeta clonotypes obtained by the gDNA method from a few donors. TCRdb stores this immuneACCESS table with in-frame sequences only. Part of the clones is absent; in the studies checked, under half of the shortfall reflects unresolved V genes, and no reason is known for the rest. V and J calls and clone size are given by that table; D and trimming were obtained from the DNA. This sample lists hundreds of thousands of clones; about 74% were detected once. The ten largest clones add up to over 1.5% of the sample.

The specimen sequenced was memory CD4+ T cells sorted from blood. The cell subset or site label corresponds to: CD45RA-negative fraction. The source is a woman in her 30s in good health. The V and J segments used are TRBV5-4 and TRBJ2-5; 10 bases in the middle match TRBD2. The sequenced DNA: TGTGCCAGCAGCCGAAAAGCGGGAGGGGGAGAGACCCAGTACTTC. This encodes CASSRKAGGGETQYF.